This TCR beta chain originates from a study of naive and memory T cell subsets. Study results and caveats: Expression changes during T cell differentiation may affect RNA-based TCR counts. Over 95% of naive TCR sequences appeared only once, unlike memory subsets. TCR abundance followed a power law differing between naive and memory subsets.

Notes on this clonotype: Its antigen is still unknown.

The CDR3 is 11 residues long. The germline V and J ends were trimmed by 5 bases and 2 bases, with 4 bases remaining between them. CDR1 is MNHEY, CDR2 SVGAGI, per germline. The beta constant-region primer was an equimolar mix of two oligonucleotides covering TRBC1 and TRBC2. Nested alpha and beta constant-region primers with the SP2 primer drove four PCR rounds on ligated cDNA. TCRdb reprocessed the UMI-ligation and nested PCR reads via MiXCR and lists one record per CDR3 protein. This sample has tens of thousands of distinct CDR3 sequences; around 13% occur once, and the top ten carry approximately 0.84%.

The specimen sequenced was central memory CD4+ T cells from blood. The chain couples TRBV6-5 to TRBJ2-7, with D unclear. This TCR was sampled from a human donor in good health. The CDR3 DNA sequence: TGTGCCAGCAGTACTACCTACGAGCAGTACTTC. It translates to CASSTTYEQYF.